The clone carrying this T cell receptor beta chain came up a few times. V lost 0 bases, J lost 3 bases, and 12 bases lay in between. The CDR3 spans 16 residues. Germline V lookup: CDR1 DFQATT, CDR2 SNEGSKA (reference sequence). The entry originates in a study of regulatory T cells in long-lasting Graves disease. Both iRepertoire HTBI primers and Arm-PCR of CDR3 regions were used to build the TCR beta libraries. TCRdb analysed the multiplex PCR reads with MiXCR anew, one entry per CDR3 protein. The repertoire holds 580,000 or so distinct CDR3 sequences, with more than 15% as singletons. The time point is: newly diagnosed GD, antithyroid drugs for less than 3 months. The TCR library was made from RNA that had been extracted from PBMCs in TRIzol. These same records also appear under a second study, on T cells in Graves' hyperthyroidism and ophthalmopathy.

The material sequenced was peripheral blood mononuclear cells (PBMCs), taken at new diagnosis, from a patient treated with antithyroid drugs. The chain employs TRBV20-1 and TRBJ1-6, with D unresolved. The sequence came from a man between 18 and 29 years old with Graves disease. The CDR3 reads CSARDLTLVYNSPLHF. In DNA form, the CDR3 reads TGCAGTGCTAGAGATCTGACACTCGTCTATAATTCACCCCTCCACTTT.